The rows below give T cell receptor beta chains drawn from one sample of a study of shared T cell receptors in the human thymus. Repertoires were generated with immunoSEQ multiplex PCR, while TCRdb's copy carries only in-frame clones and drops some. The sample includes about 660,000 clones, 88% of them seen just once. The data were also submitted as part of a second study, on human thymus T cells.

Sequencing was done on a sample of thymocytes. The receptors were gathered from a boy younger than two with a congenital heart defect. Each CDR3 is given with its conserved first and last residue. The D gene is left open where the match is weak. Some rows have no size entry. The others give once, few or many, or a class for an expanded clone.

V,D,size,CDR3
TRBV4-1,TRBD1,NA,CASSQDLGGQGRLYGYTF
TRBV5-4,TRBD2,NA,CASSLRRAGGPIYEQYF
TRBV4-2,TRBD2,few,CASRRYVAGGTNTGELFF
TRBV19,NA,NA,CASSDPGGTALDEQYF
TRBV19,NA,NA,CASSIVGGARTYEQYF
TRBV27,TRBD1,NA,CASSATGGAYEQYF
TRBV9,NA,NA,CASSARSGPASGELFF
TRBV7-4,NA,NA,CASRGFGAGANPHGYTF
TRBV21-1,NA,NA,CASSKVGDRDPGELFF
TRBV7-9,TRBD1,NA,CASSFPIRDRVSETQYF
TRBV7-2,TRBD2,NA,CASSLGGSSGPYEQYF
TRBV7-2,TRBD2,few,CASSPGLAGNLQETQYF
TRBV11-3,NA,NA,CASSLAGGVTDF
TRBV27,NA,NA,CASSRVQGNYGYTF
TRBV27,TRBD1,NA,CASSLSVLPPPRGQGSNTEAFF
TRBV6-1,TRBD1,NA,CASSEPGQGASGANVLTF
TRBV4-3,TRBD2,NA,CASSPGEGPQYF
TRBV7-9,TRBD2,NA,CASSPGTSGRAGELFF
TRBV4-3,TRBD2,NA,CASSQVAGVYTGELFF
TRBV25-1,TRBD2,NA,CASSDRTSGSLRHEQYF
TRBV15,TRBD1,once,CATSRPGTAYEQYF
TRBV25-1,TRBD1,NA,CASSHRGGNQPQHF
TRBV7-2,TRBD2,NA,CASSRLRPSGKNEQFF
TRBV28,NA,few,CASRLAVLRQPQHF
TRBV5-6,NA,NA,CASSLDSFSGNTIYF
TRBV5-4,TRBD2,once,CASSTEKGLAGERDTQYF
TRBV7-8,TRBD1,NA,CASTPRGGPDTQYF
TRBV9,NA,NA,CASSGPMRGGTEAFF